Following are 8 T cell receptor beta chains from one sample sequenced in a study of cytomegalovirus exposure and HLA in healthy donors. PCR involved 60 Vbeta and 13 Jbeta primers. TCRdb keeps only in-frame clones here, not all; method: immunoSEQ multiplex PCR. The data hold 150,000 or so clones, with around 80% observed a single time. Specimen: PBMCs. Source of these receptors: a woman in her 40s in good health and CMV-seronegative.

The rearrangement links TRBV19 to TRBJ2-1; 13 nucleotides line up with TRBD2. V was clipped by 6 bases and J by 2 bases; unmatched bases: 4. In germline, CDR1 is LNHDA, CDR2 SQIVND (reference sequence). This CDR3 comprises 16 residues. The CDR3: CASRELAGGPYNEQFF. The CDR3 nucleotides are TGTGCCAGTAGGGAACTAGCGGGAGGGCCCTACAATGAGCAGTTCTTC. Based on the CDR3 plus reference TRBV19 and TRBJ2-1, the full variable domain is DGGITQSPKYLFRKEGQNVTLSCEQNLNHDAMYWYRQDPGQGLRLIYYSQIVNDFQKGDIAEGYSVSREKKESFPLTVTSAQKNPTAFYLCASRELAGGPYNEQFFGPGTRLTVL.

The J gene is TRBJ2-5, the V gene TRBV28; 13 bases fit TRBD2. Trimming at V came to 7 bases and at J to 5 bases, leaving 13 bases not matched to a gene. CDR3 length: 17 amino acids. CDR1 and CDR2 (germline): MDHEN, SYDVKM. The CDR3 nucleotides read TGTGCCAGCATCGCTCCCCCACTAGCGGGGGGGTCGGAGACCCAGTACTTC. Translating gives CASIAPPLAGGSETQYF.

The rearrangement uses TRBV6-5 and TRBJ2-1; the D is unclear. The length of the CDR3 is 14 residues. V lost 0 bases and J lost 10, with 13 bases in between. Germline CDR1 MNHEY, CDR2 SVGAGI. CDR3 in DNA: TGTGCCAGCAGTTACTCCGCGGAGCGACCCGAGCAGTTCTTC. Encoded protein: CASSYSAERPEQFF.

CDR3: CASSLDPGNPYEQYF. CDR3 DNA: TGTGCCAGCAGCTTAGATCCAGGGAACCCCTACGAGCAGTACTTC. V usage is TRBV11-2 and J usage is TRBJ2-7; a possible D gene is TRBD1 (5 bases). Trimming took off 0 bases at V and 2 bases at J, with 11 bases between the two ends. The CDR3 has 15 residues. Germline-derived CDR1 and CDR2 are SGHAT and FQNNGV.

The genes are TRBV5-1 and TRBJ1-6; possible D gene TRBD1, 6 bases. CDR1 SGHRS and CDR2 YFSETQ come from the germline V gene. The CDR3 covers 15 residues. Deletions cut 4 bases from V and 7 bases from J, with 15 bases between. In DNA, the CDR3 is TGCGCCAGCAGCCCTACAGGGATGTGGAATTCACCCCTCCACTTT. Its protein is CASSPTGMWNSPLHF. Looking up the rest from reference TRBV5-1 and TRBJ1-6 gives the full variable domain: KAGVTQTPRYLIKTRGQQVTLSCSPISGHRSVSWYQQTPGQGLQFLFEYFSETQRNKGNFPGRFSGRQFSNSRSEMNVSTLELGDSALYLCASSPTGMWNSPLHFGNGTRLTVT.

V gene TRBV9 combines with J gene TRBJ2-2; a weak D match, TRBD2 (5 bases). This CDR3 has 13 residues. The V and J ends lost 3 bases and 6 bases respectively, with 9 bases between them. The V gene's germline CDR1 is SGDLS and CDR2 YYNGEE. CDR3 amino acids: CASSAPGSGELFF. The CDR3 coding sequence is TGTGCCAGCAGCGCTCCGGGATCCGGGGAGCTGTTTTTT.

The gene calls are TRBV27 and TRBJ1-1; unclear D gene. Germline CDR1 and CDR2: MNHEY and SMNVEV (reference sequence). Trimming removed 2 bases at V and 4 bases at J, with 14 bases between. The CDR3 loop spans 15 amino acids. For the CDR3, the DNA is TGTGCCAGCAGTTTAAGCGGACTACCCGGCACTGAAGCTTTCTTT. Translation gives CASSLSGLPGTEAFF.

This clone has more than one count but fewer than ten. The V gene is TRBV19, the J gene TRBJ2-2, with D hard to call. V was pared by 5 bases and J by 1 base, with 8 bases between. Germline CDR1 reads LNHDA; CDR2 reads SQIVND (reference sequence). CDR3 size: 14 residues. Written as DNA, the CDR3 is TGTGCCAGTAGTCCCTACCAGAACACCGGGGAGCTGTTTTTT. Residues: CASSPYQNTGELFF.